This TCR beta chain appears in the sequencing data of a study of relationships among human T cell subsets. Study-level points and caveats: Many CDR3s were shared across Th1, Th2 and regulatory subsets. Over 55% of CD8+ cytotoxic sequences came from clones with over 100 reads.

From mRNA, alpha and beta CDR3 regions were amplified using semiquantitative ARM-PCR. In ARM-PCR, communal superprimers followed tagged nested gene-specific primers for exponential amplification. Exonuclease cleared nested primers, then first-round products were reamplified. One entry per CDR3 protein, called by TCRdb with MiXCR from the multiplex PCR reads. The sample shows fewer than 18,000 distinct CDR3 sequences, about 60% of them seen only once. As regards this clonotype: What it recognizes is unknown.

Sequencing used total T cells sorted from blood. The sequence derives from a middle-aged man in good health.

CDR3 amino acids: CASTPGGSGNTIYF. The DNA of the CDR3 is TGTGCCAGCACTCCAGGGGGCTCTGGAAACACCATATATTTT. The rearrangement joins TRBV12-3 or TRBV12-4 to TRBJ1-3; TRBD1 agrees at 7 bases. The V and J ends lost 7 bases and 0 bases, in that order; junction bases with no gene match: 3. The CDR3 has 14 amino acids.